This TCR beta chain was obtained from a study of blood T cell repertoires in COVID-19. In the study overall: The United States, Italy and Spain provided the acute and convalescent COVID-19 samples.

Generated by immunoSEQ multiplex PCR, the TCRdb table keeps only in-frame clones and is missing some. This sample has under 250,000 clones, with roughly 86% found just once. V was clipped by 4 bases and J by 6 bases; unmatched bases: 13. This CDR3 is built from 17 residues. Germline V gene lookup returns CDR1 SGHKS and CDR2 YYEKEE (reference sequence). Comment on this clone: Different DNA sequences within this sample yield the same CDR3.

This receptor was identified in a woman in her 40s with acute or convalescent COVID-19. The sample consisted of peripheral blood. J is TRBJ2-3 and V is TRBV5-5; 11 nucleotides match TRBD2. The CDR3 loop is CASSQKIAGGRVDTQYF. DNA for the CDR3: TGTGCCAGCAGCCAGAAGATAGCGGGGGGGCGGGTTGATACGCAGTATTTT.